This T cell receptor (beta chain) derives from a study of CD8 T cells in Susac syndrome. Reverse transcription of about 0.5 to 1 ug RNA used random hexamers. TCRdb used MiXCR to reprocess the immunoSEQ multiplex PCR reads, holding one entry per CDR3 protein. This table has about 300,000 distinct CDR3 sequences, about 90% appearing once. The study sequenced TCR beta in blood CD8+ and CD4+ T cells. CDR3 size: 15 residues. V shed 2 bases, J shed 3 bases, and the junction held 4 bases outside the gene matches. Germline lookup yields CDR1 LGHDT and CDR2 YNNKEL (reference sequence). The J gene is TRBJ2-3, the V gene TRBV3-1; TRBD2 aligns across 8 bases. This TCR was sampled from a human donor with multiple sclerosis. Sequenced input: CD4+ T cells from PBMCs. This chain's CDR3 is CASSQLAGMTDTQYF. CDR3 bases: TGTGCCAGCAGCCAATTAGCGGGAATGACAGATACGCAGTATTTT.